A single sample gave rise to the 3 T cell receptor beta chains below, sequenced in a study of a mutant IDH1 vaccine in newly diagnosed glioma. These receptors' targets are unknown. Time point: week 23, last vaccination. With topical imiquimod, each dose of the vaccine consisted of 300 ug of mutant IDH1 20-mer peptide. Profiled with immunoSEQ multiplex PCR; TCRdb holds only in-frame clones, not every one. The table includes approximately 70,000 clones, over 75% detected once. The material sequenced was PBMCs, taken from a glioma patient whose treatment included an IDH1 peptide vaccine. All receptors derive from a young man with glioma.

The CDR3 region is CSVGAGTSGMGTDTQYF. The CDR3 region has the DNA TGCAGCGTTGGCGCTGGGACTAGCGGGATGGGCACAGATACGCAGTATTTT. The chain carries TRBV29-1 and TRBJ2-3, with 13 nucleotides matching TRBD2. With V trimmed by 4 bases and J by 1 base, 8 bases remained unmatched. The CDR3 is made up of 17 amino acids. Germline CDR1 SQVTM, CDR2 ANQGSEA.

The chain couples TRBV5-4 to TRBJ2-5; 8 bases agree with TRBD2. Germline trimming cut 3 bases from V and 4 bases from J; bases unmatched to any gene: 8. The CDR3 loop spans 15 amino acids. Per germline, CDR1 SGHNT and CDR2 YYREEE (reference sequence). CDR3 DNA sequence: TGTGCCAGCAGCTCGGGGGGGGGAGGTAGAGAGACCCAGTACTTC. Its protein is CASSSGGGGRETQYF.

CDR3 nucleotide sequence: TGTGCCAGCGGGGGTAGCTCCTACGAGCAGTACTTC. It translates to CASGGSSYEQYF. The chain employs TRBV27 and TRBJ2-7; D is possibly TRBD1 or TRBD2 (5 bases each). The CDR3 is 12 amino acids. The germline CDR1 and CDR2 sequences are MNHEY and SMNVEV (reference sequence). V was pared by 8 bases and J by 0 bases, with 8 bases between.